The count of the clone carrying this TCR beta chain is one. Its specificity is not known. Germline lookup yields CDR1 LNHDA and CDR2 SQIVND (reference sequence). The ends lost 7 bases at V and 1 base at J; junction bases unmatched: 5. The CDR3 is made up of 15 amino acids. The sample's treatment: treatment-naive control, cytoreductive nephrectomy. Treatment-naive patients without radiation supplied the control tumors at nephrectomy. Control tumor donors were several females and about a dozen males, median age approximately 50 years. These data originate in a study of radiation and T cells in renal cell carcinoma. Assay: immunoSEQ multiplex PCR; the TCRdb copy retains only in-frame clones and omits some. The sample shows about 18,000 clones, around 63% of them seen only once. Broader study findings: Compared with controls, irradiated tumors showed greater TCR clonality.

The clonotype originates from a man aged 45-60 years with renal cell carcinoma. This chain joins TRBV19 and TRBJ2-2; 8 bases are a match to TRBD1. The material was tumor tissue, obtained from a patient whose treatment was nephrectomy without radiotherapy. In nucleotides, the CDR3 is TGTGCCAGTAAGCAAGGACAGGGGAACACCGGGGAGCTGTTTTTT. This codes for CASKQGQGNTGELFF.